One and the same sample provided the 10 T cell receptor beta chains below, sequenced in a study of T cell clonotyping in hematopoietic cell transplantation. Assay used: immunoSEQ multiplex PCR; TCRdb lists only in-frame clones, some missing. Among 15,000 to 20,000 clones listed, more than 65% were seen once. The source material was peripheral blood mononuclear cells. Receptor source: a man aged 55 to 70 in good health. Some clones in this sample may be carry-over from other donors' samples.

The chain carries TRBV27 and TRBJ1-2; D is undetermined. This CDR3 spans 13 amino acids. V was pared by 3 bases and J by 2 bases, with 7 bases between. CDR1 and CDR2 (germline): MNHEY, SMNVEV (reference sequence). The DNA of the CDR3 is TGTGCCAGCAGTTTTGCGGAAAACTATGGCTACACCTTC. Its protein is CASSFAENYGYTF.

This chain connects TRBV11-2 to TRBJ2-6; D may be TRBD1 (6 bases). V was shortened by 5 bases and J by 0 bases, with 14 bases between the two germline ends. CDR1 is SGHAT, CDR2 FQNNGV, per germline. The CDR3 is 17 amino acids. CDR3 amino acids: CASSPGRGGSGANVLTF. CDR3 coding DNA: TGTGCCAGCAGCCCCGGGCGAGGGGGCTCTGGGGCCAACGTCCTGACTTTC.

This chain links TRBV30 with TRBJ1-1; TRBD1 is a possible D gene (5 bases). The V end lost 3 bases, the J end lost 5 bases, and 7 bases lay between the germline ends. The germline V gene encodes CDR1 GTSNPN and CDR2 SVGIG (reference sequence). The CDR3 is 11 residues long. In DNA form, the CDR3 reads TGTGCCTGGAGGGGGCTTACTGAAGCTTTCTTT. Translating gives CAWRGLTEAFF.

This clone was counted a single time. The chain couples TRBV29-1 to TRBJ2-2; 8 bases are a match to TRBD2. Trimming removed 6 bases from V and 5 bases from J; junction bases left unmatched: 11. Germline V gives CDR1 SQVTM, CDR2 ANQGSEA. This CDR3 has 15 residues. The CDR3 sequence is CSVLPGGPVTGELFF. CDR3 nucleotide sequence: TGCAGCGTCCTTCCGGGGGGGCCGGTAACCGGGGAGCTGTTTTTT.

The chain is built from TRBV5-1 and TRBJ2-3, with D possibly being TRBD1 (5 bases). CDR3 length equals 15 residues. Germline V lookup: CDR1 SGHRS, CDR2 YFSETQ. V lost 4 bases and J 3 bases, leaving 15 bases between the germline ends. CDR3: CASSITGPLTDTQYF. DNA for the CDR3: TGCGCCAGCAGCATAACAGGCCCACTTACAGATACGCAGTATTTT.

The chain links TRBV4-1 to TRBJ2-7; D assignment may be TRBD1 or TRBD2 (5 bases each). V was shortened by 5 bases and J by 5 bases, with 16 bases between the two germline ends. The CDR3 sequence is 14 residues long. Per germline, CDR1 MGHRA and CDR2 YSYEKL. The DNA of the CDR3 is TGCGCCAGCAGCGAGACAGAGGGGAACAACGAGCAGTACTTC. Its translation is CASSETEGNNEQYF.

This clone turned up a few times. V gene TRBV19 combines with J gene TRBJ1-5, with 7 bases identical to TRBD1. This CDR3 contains 15 residues. Germline V gene sequence: CDR1 LNHDA, CDR2 SQIVND (reference sequence). The junction had 14 bases not matched to a gene; V was cut back by 9 bases and J by 6 bases. The CDR3 DNA is TGTGCCAGCCAGGGGGGCAGGAGCTTTGGTCAGCCCCAGCATTTT. Encoded protein: CASQGGRSFGQPQHF.

CDR3: CASSRRPLEAYGYTF. Written as DNA, the CDR3 is TGTGCCAGCAGCCGCCGCCCTTTGGAGGCTTACGGCTACACCTTC. The chain joins TRBV5-8 to TRBJ1-2; the D is unclear. The germline V gene has CDR1 SGHTS and CDR2 YDEGEE. The CDR3 is 15 residues long. Trimming took 4 bases from V and 8 from J, leaving 21 bases between them.

The chain recombines TRBV15 with TRBJ2-5; 11 bases fit TRBD2. Trimming took 0 bases from V and 4 from J; bases not matched to a gene: 4. Germline assignment: CDR1 LNHNV and CDR2 YYDKDF (reference sequence). The CDR3 covers 16 residues. CDR3 nucleotides: TGTGCCACCAGCAGAGATTCTCTAGCGGGAGGAGAGACCCAGTACTTC. It specifies CATSRDSLAGGETQYF. Full variable domain (outside the CDR3, taken from reference TRBV15 and TRBJ2-5): DAMVIQNPRYQVTQFGKPVTLSCSQTLNHNVMYWYQQKSSQAPKLLFHYYDKDFNNEADTPDNFQSRRPNTSFCFLDIRSPGLGDTAMYLCATSRDSLAGGETQYFGPGTRLLVL.

The rearrangement joins TRBV11-2 to TRBJ2-7; TRBD2 is a possible D gene (6 bases). CDR3 length equals 15 residues. Germline values: CDR1 SGHAT, CDR2 FQNNGV. Trimming removed 5 bases at V and 1 base at J, with 15 bases between. CDR3 loop: CASSLEGSGSYEQYF. The CDR3 coding sequence is TGTGCCAGCAGCCTGGAGGGAAGCGGATCCTACGAGCAGTACTTC.